The source of this T cell receptor beta chain is a study of cytomegalovirus exposure and HLA in healthy donors (dated by TCRdb to about 2017). Regarding the study in general: According to an earlier analysis of several hundred of the donors, about 179 million T cells yielded roughly 110 million unique TCR beta sequences and about 300 Gb of sequence data. A later analysis re-analyzed previously published TCR beta repertoires from 650 to 800 donors and added high-resolution HLA genotyping to study TCR occurrence patterns. Using immunosequencing, the study profiled T cell repertoires from 500 to 800 subjects and related those repertoires to cytomegalovirus serostatus. The study aimed to test whether signatures of past pathogen exposure could be identified by cataloging public T cell receptors. HLA typing included class I and class II loci at four-digit resolution. In addition to the first cohort of 666 subjects, a separate validation cohort of 120 different subjects was used. High-throughput TCR immunosequencing, statistical association of individual TCRs with disease status, and machine learning were combined to predict cytomegalovirus infection status. Donor age, sex, ethnicity and CMV serostatus were compiled together with the repertoire data. Among around 400 genotyped donors of the cohort, an average of around 240,000 unique TCR beta nucleotide sequences was sequenced per donor, of which about 19% were non-productive. In a later genetic analysis, genome-wide SNP genotypes for about three fifths of the roughly 670 donors were used, and that subset was treated as a discovery cohort. Rather than using new phenotypic data, the later analysis identified candidate immune exposures from TCR beta sequences and from how often those sequences occurred across donors. Four to six DR-DQ haplotypes were handled as single units for association and clustering because linkage in the cohort was strong. An early release that covered 500 to 800 HLA-typed donors contained around 300 gigabases of sequencing data and roughly 84 million unique TCR sequences. Among the roughly 400 genotyped donors, about 85% belonged to the genetic ancestry cluster associated with self-reported Caucasian donors. Typing coverage differed by locus: A, B, C, DRB1 and DQB1 were typed in about 620-640 donors, DQA1 in roughly 500, DPA1 in roughly 590, and DPB1 in 472. In an earlier analysis of a few hundred of the donors, high-throughput TCR beta sequencing was used to judge whether each TCR beta V gene segment behaved as functional or pseudogenic. Every discovery cohort repertoire had been produced on one sequencing platform.

For this clone: What this receptor recognizes is not known. Base quality data are lacking; no much larger clone is found one base away.

Paper-wide results and their limitations: A cluster of highly shared sequence variants was judged likely to be a technical artifact of the sequencing pipeline. Correlated functional status among segregating V segments might be attributable to linkage disequilibrium, but an unknown experimental factor could not be ruled out. In the study, some 180 TCR beta chains were listed as associated with cytomegalovirus. In a later genetic analysis, a missense DCLRE1C variant was associated with V-gene and J-gene trimming of TCR beta chains, and the association was replicated in an independent cohort. Presence/absence analyses assumed roughly uniform sequencing depth across donors, an assumption that may not hold. When HLA alleles, especially DR and DQ, strongly co-occurred, TCR associations were difficult to assign to individual alleles. A further reported finding was that TCR beta sequences accurately predicted the HLA-A and HLA-B alleles for most subjects in the first cohort. The authors suggested that the approach could potentially be extended to other disease states and immunological phenotypes. HLA typing was unavailable for some donors at each locus, so association tests used only the typed subset. Because counts were too low, about 15 rarely observed V segments, including chromosome 9 orphons, were left out of the earlier analysis of a few hundred of the donors. Several of the top co-occurrence clusters appeared to be linked to parvovirus B19, influenza, CMV and Epstein-Barr virus, according to a later analysis. Most TCR sequences were observed very rarely across donors, whereas some public TCRs were present in many individuals. In a later analysis, most CMV-associated TCR beta chains were found to appear HLA-restricted, with HLA associations seemingly driven largely by CMV exposure. An earlier analysis of approximately 530 of the donors showed that most TCR beta V segments appeared in productive rearrangements either about 90% or about 30% of the time, which broadly matched IMGT annotations. Cytomegalovirus status was reported to be diagnosed by the classifier with high specificity and sensitivity in both the original and validation cohorts. In this cohort, only TCR beta chains were sequenced, and detectable features were limited by the absence of alpha or paired-chain data. Compared with the roughly 700-donor mean, donors in an Asian-associated ancestry cluster had fewer N-insertions in productive TCRs, according to a later genetic analysis. A few of the identified cytomegalovirus-associated TCR beta chains were confirmed in vitro to be specific for cytomegalovirus antigens. For the cohort, immune exposure information was limited to CMV serostatus. According to a later analysis, TCR association rates differed among HLA loci, with DRB1 alleles showing the most associated TCRs and HLA-C alleles showing the fewest. The 87-base-pair reads could not distinguish some IMGT-functional V segments, including TRBV6-2 and TRBV6-3, so those segments were excluded. In a later analysis, HLA-associated TCR beta chains showed more clonal expansion and lower generation probabilities than non-associated chains that were equally common. A later analysis associated 15,000 to 20,000 TCR beta sequences with specific HLA alleles at a false discovery rate of 0.05.

The cohort consisted of 600 or so healthy bone marrow donors. Cohort members were all nominally healthy when sampled, although unrecorded immune exposures were likely present. The donor was CMV seropositive and belonged to the group of 250 to 300 seropositive cohort members. Every donor gave a peripheral blood sample, and the peripheral blood mononuclear cells from that sample were used for TCR beta sequencing. The Qiagen DNeasy Blood Extraction Kit was used to extract genomic DNA from the blood cell samples. Library construction relied on the immunoSEQ multiplex PCR assay. A mixture of 60 forward primers for TCR Vbeta segments and 13 reverse primers for TCR Jbeta segments was used in the multiplex PCR. A multiplex PCR assay on genomic DNA amplified the CDR3 region of rearranged TCR beta genes. Amplified TCR beta libraries were sequenced as 87-base-pair reads on the Illumina HiSeq System. The paper's data handling went like this. In a later analysis, tens of millions of unique TCR beta chains were counted across the 500 to 700 repertoires, and roughly 11 million of these chains were shared by at least two donors. A nearest-neighbor algorithm error-corrected the raw reads and collapsed the reads into unique sequences, merging closely related sequences to remove PCR and sequencing errors. To assign V, D and J gene segments, CDR3 sequences were aligned to IMGT reference sequences. For a sequence to be retained, a match of at least six nucleotides was required to both a V gene segment and a J gene segment. Rearrangements were classified as productive when the CDR3 lacked stop codons and remained in frame with V and J, and all other rearrangements were classified as non-productive. CDR3 was defined according to IMGT convention as the region running from the second conserved V-encoded cysteine to the conserved J-encoded phenylalanine. The earlier analysis of 500 to 600 of the donors excluded sequences that lacked an unambiguous match to a single V gene segment. An earlier analysis of roughly 590 of the donors called V segments functional above 56.7% productive rearrangements and segregating when the between-donor standard deviation exceeded 5%. A statistical classification framework was built for diagnosing cytomegalovirus status from the catalog of TCR beta chain sequences. A later analysis assigned V and J genes by comparing TCR nucleotide sequences with IMGT/GENE-DB human TR gene sequences. Using the TCRdist pipeline, a later analysis assigned CDR3 sequences along with most-parsimonious VDJ recombination scenarios. A later analysis defined each TCR beta chain by its CDR3 amino acid sequence plus V-gene family, and excluded reads lacking a unique V-gene family. In a later analysis, a few hundred highly shared, low-generation-probability nucleotide sequences were removed to address suspected cross-contamination and a sequencing artifact. For each public chain, a later analysis derived a clonal expansion index from normalized ranks of inferred template counts within each repertoire. In a later analysis, generation probabilities were computed using a VDJ recombination model fitted to out-of-frame rearrangements, and the results were checked against IGoR. In a later analysis, TCR-TCR, TCR-HLA and TCR-CMV co-occurrence was scored with hypergeometric tests, and a repertoire-size bias correction was applied to TCR pairs. In a later analysis, false discovery rates were estimated by permuting HLA or CMV assignments 20 times. In a later analysis, co-occurring TCRs were grouped with DBSCAN, and TCRdist sequence similarity was added when clustering was performed within HLA-allele-positive subsets. Co-occurrence clustering excluded repertoires with fewer than 30,000 or more than 120,000 public chains, plus five with anomalous nucleotide sharing. In its TCRdb copy, this immuneACCESS table keeps in-frame sequences only and misses some clones. Where compared with another copy, unresolved V genes explain less than half of these, and the others have no known cause. V and J calls and clone size are copied from that table; D and trimming were computed from the DNA. The sample yields about 92,000 clones; under 85% were counted once. The ten largest clones represent under 8% of the sample.

Via the germline V gene, CDR1 is SQVTM and CDR2 ANQGSEA. The V end loses 6 bases and the J end loses 8 bases, and a stretch of 13 bases separates them. The CDR3 measures 11 amino acids from cysteine to phenylalanine. The kept DNA is CDR3 alone, 33 bases in frame from the first base. Recombination joined TRBV29-1 with TRBJ1-2, and the D gene may be TRBD1, 5 bases matching. The origin of this receptor is a man aged 45-65 years in good health and CMV-seropositive. Sequencing was performed on PBMCs. The nucleotides are TGCAGCGTGGCGGCAGGGAAAGGCTACACCTTC. Its protein product is CSVAAGKGYTF.